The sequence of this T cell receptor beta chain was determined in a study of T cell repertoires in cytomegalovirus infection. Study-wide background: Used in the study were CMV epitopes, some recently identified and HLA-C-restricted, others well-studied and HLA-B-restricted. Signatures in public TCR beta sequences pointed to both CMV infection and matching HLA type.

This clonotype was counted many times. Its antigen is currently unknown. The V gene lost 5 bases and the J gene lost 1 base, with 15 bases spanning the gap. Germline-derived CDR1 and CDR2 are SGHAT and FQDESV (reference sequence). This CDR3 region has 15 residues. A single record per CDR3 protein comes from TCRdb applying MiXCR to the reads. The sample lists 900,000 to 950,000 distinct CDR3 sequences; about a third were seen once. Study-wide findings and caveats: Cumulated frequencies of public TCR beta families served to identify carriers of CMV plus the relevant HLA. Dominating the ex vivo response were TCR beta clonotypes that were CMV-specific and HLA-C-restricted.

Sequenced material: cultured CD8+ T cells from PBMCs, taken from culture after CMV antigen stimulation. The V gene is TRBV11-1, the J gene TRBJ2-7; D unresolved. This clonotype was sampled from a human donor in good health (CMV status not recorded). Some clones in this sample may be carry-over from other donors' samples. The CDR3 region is CASSPYLTESYEQYF. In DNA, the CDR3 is TGTGCCAGCAGCCCCTATCTAACAGAATCCTACGAGCAGTACTTC.